This TCR beta chain was observed in a study of blood T cells in healthy people across ages. The study's findings and limits: Greater diversity and more naive CD4+ cells were seen in long-lived donors than in aged donors.

A second PCR of roughly 7 to 11 cycles used a sample-barcoded 5' primer and a J-beta primer mix. Every molecule of cDNA carried a tag from a template-switch adaptor with 12 random nucleotides. Each sample provided no less than 2.5 million CDR3-containing paired-end reads. TCRdb re-analysed the 5' RACE reads in MiXCR, keeping a single row per CDR3 protein. The sample contains about 1.6 million distinct CDR3 sequences, about 35% of which appear only once. In the case of this clonotype: Its matching antigen is unknown.

Germline V CDR1 and CDR2: DFQATT, SNEGSKA (reference sequence). The CDR3 covers 13 residues. V was clipped by 5 bases and J by 1 base, with 11 bases between them. The chain joins TRBV20-1 to TRBJ1-1; D not certain. What was sequenced was blood. The TCR sequence derives from a woman aged 30 to 39 in good health. The CDR3 loop is CSALGMANTEAFF. The CDR3 coding sequence is TGCAGTGCTCTGGGGATGGCGAACACTGAAGCTTTCTTT.